Each of the 22 T cell receptor beta chains below was sequenced from the same sample in a study of shared T cell receptors in the human thymus. The method was immunoSEQ multiplex PCR; TCRdb's version includes in-frame clones alone and lacks a portion of them. The profile shows 600,000 to 900,000 clones, approximately 85% of them singletons. The same sample was also used in a study of human thymus T cells.

The material sequenced was thymocytes. The receptors were gathered from a girl under three years old with a congenital heart defect.

The V gene is TRBV5-1, the J gene TRBJ2-3; 11 bases agree with TRBD1. The trim removed 3 bases at V and 5 bases at J, leaving 5 bases unmatched. The CDR3 covers 15 residues. CDR1 is SGHRS, CDR2 YFSETQ, per germline. The CDR3 DNA reads TGCGCCAGCAGCTGGGGACAGGGGGGTGGAGATACGCAGTATTTT. Amino acids: CASSWGQGGGDTQYF. The whole variable domain, filled in from reference TRBV5-1 and TRBJ2-3, reads KAGVTQTPRYLIKTRGQQVTLSCSPISGHRSVSWYQQTPGQGLQFLFEYFSETQRNKGNFPGRFSGRQFSNSRSEMNVSTLELGDSALYLCASSWGQGGGDTQYFGPGTRLTVL.

V and J are TRBV29-1 and TRBJ2-7; 8 nucleotides agree with TRBD1. Looked up from germline, CDR1 is SQVTM and CDR2 is ANQGSEA. V was pared by 6 bases and J by 0 bases, with 10 bases of the junction left unmatched. The CDR3 runs to 15 residues. The CDR3 protein is CSVHTGGGPSYEQYF. DNA of the CDR3: TGCAGCGTACATACAGGGGGTGGACCCTCCTACGAGCAGTACTTC.

The chain links TRBV7-2 to TRBJ2-7; 8 bases are shared with TRBD1. CDR1 is SGHTA, CDR2 FQGNSA, per germline. This CDR3 is built from 14 residues. V shed 9 bases, J shed 0 bases, and the junction held 7 bases outside the gene matches. For the CDR3, the DNA is TGTGCCAGTACCAAGACAGGGGACTCCTACGAGCAGTACTTC. This translates into CASTKTGDSYEQYF.

V usage is TRBV5-6 and J usage is TRBJ1-4; 7 bases line up with TRBD1. The germline gives CDR1 SGHDT, CDR2 YYEEEE. CDR3 size: 15 residues. Trimming removed 3 bases from V and 0 bases from J; junction bases left unmatched: 2. CDR3 in amino acids: CASSWGQSTNEKLFF. The CDR3 DNA is TGTGCCAGCAGCTGGGGACAGTCAACTAATGAAAAACTGTTTTTT. Full variable domain (remainder filled in from reference TRBV5-6 and TRBJ1-4): DAGVTQSPTHLIKTRGQQVTLRCSPKSGHDTVSWYQQALGQGPQFIFQYYEEEERQRGNFPDRFSGHQFPNYSSELNVNALLLGDSALYLCASSWGQSTNEKLFFGSGTQLSVL.

J is TRBJ2-2 and V is TRBV30, with 8 bases lining up with TRBD1. CDR3 size: 20 residues. Germline CDR1 reads GTSNPN; CDR2 reads SVGIG (reference sequence). The V and J ends lost 3 bases and 7 bases, in that order; junction bases with no gene match: 25. The CDR3 here is CAWSDYSRGQGAGGGGELFF. The CDR3 DNA is TGTGCCTGGAGCGACTACTCGAGGGGGCAGGGGGCGGGTGGTGGCGGGGAGCTGTTTTTT. Filled out from reference TRBV30 and TRBJ2-2, the complete variable domain reads SQTIHQWPATLVQPVGSPLSLECTVEGTSNPNLYWYRQAAGRGLQLLFYSVGIGQISSEVPQNLSASRPQDRQFILSSKKLLLSDSGFYLCAWSDYSRGQGAGGGGELFFGEGSRLTVL.

The chain employs TRBV5-6 and TRBJ2-7; perhaps TRBD2 as D (6 bases). Trimming removed 0 bases at V and 7 bases at J, with 23 bases between. The CDR3 length is 17 residues. From germline, CDR1 is SGHDT and CDR2 YYEEEE. CDR3 amino acids: CASSLGGRTIPPREQYF. DNA for the CDR3: TGTGCCAGCAGCTTGGGGGGCAGGACTATTCCTCCTCGGGAGCAGTACTTC.

The rearrangement links TRBV13 to TRBJ2-7; TRBD1 matches 11 bases. The CDR3 is made up of 15 amino acids. Germline V gene data show CDR1 as PRHDT and CDR2 as FYEKMQ (reference sequence). V shed 0 bases, J shed 6 bases, and the junction held 4 bases outside the gene matches. CDR3 sequence reads: CASSLGDRGRGEQYF. The CDR3 coding sequence is TGTGCCAGCAGCTTAGGGGACAGGGGGCGGGGCGAGCAGTACTTC.

The rearrangement links TRBV15 to TRBJ2-7; no clear D. This CDR3 region has 13 residues. CDR1 is LNHNV, CDR2 YYDKDF, per germline (reference sequence). V lost 0 bases and J lost 1, with 4 bases in between. The CDR3 region has the DNA TGTGCCACCAGCAGAGATCGTTCCTACGAGCAGTACTTC. Its protein is CATSRDRSYEQYF.

The chain employs TRBV9 and TRBJ2-5, with D tentatively TRBD2 (7 bases). Germline V lookup: CDR1 SGDLS, CDR2 YYNGEE. V gave up 0 bases and J gave up 9 bases, with 21 bases separating them. This CDR3 region has 16 residues. CDR3 DNA sequence: TGTGCCAGCAGCGTAGCTAGTTCAGGTCGAGGGGGGGCCCAGTACTTC. Translating it yields CASSVASSGRGGAQYF. The full variable domain, in which reference TRBV9 and TRBJ2-5 provide the parts outside the CDR3, is DSGVTQTPKHLITATGQRVTLRCSPRSGDLSVYWYQQSLDQGLQFLIQYYNGEERAKGNILERFSAQQFPDLHSELNLSSLELGDSALYFCASSVASSGRGGAQYFGPGTRLLVL.

The chain employs TRBV18 and TRBJ2-5, with 8 bases that match TRBD1. With the DNA end fitting TRBJ2-7 better, the J assignment may be wrong. The germline gives CDR1 KGHSH, CDR2 LQKENI. This CDR3 is 16 amino acids long. The CDR3 DNA follows: TGTGCCAGCTCACCACACGTCAGGGGGCCTACCTACGAGCAGTACTTC. Translation gives CASSPHVRGPTYEQYF.

The chain uses TRBV4-1 and TRBJ2-3, with TRBD1 as a possible D gene (5 bases). Trimming removed 8 bases at V and 0 bases at J, with 12 bases between. Germline assignment: CDR1 MGHRA and CDR2 YSYEKL. CDR3 size: 14 residues. The CDR3 here is CASQQGLSTDTQYF. The CDR3 coding sequence is TGCGCCAGCCAGCAGGGCCTGAGCACAGATACGCAGTATTTT.

The rearrangement uses TRBV5-1 and TRBJ2-7; 7 nucleotides agree with TRBD1. Germline CDR1 is SGHRS and CDR2 is YFSETQ. The CDR3 extends over 14 amino acids. Trimming cost V 5 bases and J 1 base; bases outside gene matches: 6. This CDR3 is CASRRDSRSYEQYF. As DNA, the CDR3 is TGCGCCAGCAGACGGGACAGCCGATCCTACGAGCAGTACTTC.

J is TRBJ2-3 and V is TRBV29-1; TRBD1 might be the D (6 bases). Trimming cost V 6 bases and J 1 base, with 17 bases left between them. CDR1 SQVTM and CDR2 ANQGSEA come from the germline V gene. The CDR3 runs 15 residues. The CDR3 reads CSVATGSVRTDTQYF. The CDR3 DNA follows: TGCAGCGTAGCTACAGGGTCAGTGCGCACAGATACGCAGTATTTT.

The CDR3 is CASSLIRGQHYTGELFF. In DNA form, the CDR3 reads TGCGCCAGCAGCTTGATTAGAGGACAGCACTACACCGGGGAGCTGTTTTTT. The V call is TRBV5-1, the J call TRBJ2-2; TRBD1 might be the D (6 bases). V was trimmed by 1 base and J by 3 bases, leaving 16 bases between them. The length of the CDR3 is 17 residues. CDR1 SGHRS and CDR2 YFSETQ come from the germline V gene.

This chain links TRBV4-1 with TRBJ2-5; D is possibly TRBD1 (6 bases). The last part of the DNA fits TRBJ2-7 better; the J call may be wrong. Germline loops: CDR1 MGHRA, CDR2 YSYEKL. This CDR3 spans 15 amino acids. The CDR3 spells CASSLSYADSYEQYF. For the CDR3, the DNA is TGCGCCAGCAGCCTCTCCTATGCGGACAGCTACGAGCAGTACTTC.

Here the CDR3 reads CASSQGAGLRTYDYNEQFF. The DNA of the CDR3 is TGTGCCAGCAGCCAAGGAGCCGGTCTCAGGACATACGACTACAATGAGCAGTTCTTC. This chain links TRBV4-2 with TRBJ2-1, with a possible D match to TRBD1 (5 bases). Germline V gene lookup returns CDR1 LGHNA and CDR2 YNFKEQ. This CDR3 is built from 19 residues. Between the trimmed V and J ends, which lost 1 base and 3 bases, there was a span of 22 bases.

The chain employs TRBV5-4 and TRBJ2-7; TRBD1 aligns across 8 bases. From germline, CDR1 is SGHNT and CDR2 YYREEE (reference sequence). The CDR3 has 18 residues. With V trimmed by 4 bases and J by 4 bases, 19 bases remained unmatched. In nucleotides, the CDR3 is TGTGCCAGCAGCGTGGGGGCTGAGGACAGGGCCTCGAGATACGAGCAGTACTTC. Translating gives CASSVGAEDRASRYEQYF.

The chain uses TRBV14 and TRBJ2-4, with D tentatively TRBD1 (6 bases). Trimming removed 0 bases from V and 2 bases from J, with 14 bases in between. The germline gives CDR1 SGHDN, CDR2 FVKESK. CDR3 length: 17 residues. The CDR3, as DNA: TGTGCCAGCAGCCAAGAGCATCAGGGGACCTCCAAAAACATTCAGTACTTC. It encodes CASSQEHQGTSKNIQYF.

This clone was seen a handful of times. V gene TRBV4-3 combines with J gene TRBJ2-2; maybe TRBD2 (6 bases). CDR3 length: 15 residues. Deletions cut 5 bases from V and 6 bases from J, with 16 bases between. The germline V gene has CDR1 LGHNA and CDR2 YSLEER. The chain's CDR3 is CASSSGPGVAGELFF. In DNA form, the CDR3 reads TGCGCCAGCAGCTCCGGCCCGGGGGTTGCCGGGGAGCTGTTTTTT.

V gene TRBV6-4 combines with J gene TRBJ1-1; TRBD1 matches 8 bases. Unmatched junction bases numbered 3, after V lost 3 bases and J lost 6 bases. Germline CDR1 reads MRHNA; CDR2 reads SNTAGT. The CDR3 extends over 13 amino acids. DNA of the CDR3: TGTGCCAGCAGTGAAGACAGGGGCGCTGAAGCTTTCTTT. This translates into CASSEDRGAEAFF.

The rearrangement joins TRBV28 to TRBJ1-1; D gene uncertain. The germline V gene has CDR1 MDHEN and CDR2 SYDVKM. Trimming removed 5 bases from V and 2 bases from J, with 12 bases in between. CDR3 size: 14 residues. The CDR3 sequence: CASSPRGANTEAFF. DNA of the CDR3: TGTGCCAGCAGTCCCCGAGGCGCAAACACTGAAGCTTTCTTT.

The V gene is TRBV19, the J gene TRBJ1-2; D is undetermined. The V gene's germline CDR1 is LNHDA and CDR2 SQIVND (reference sequence). The CDR3 is 15 amino acids. Trimming cost V 1 base and J 4 bases, with 13 bases left between them. The CDR3 region has the DNA TGTGCCAGTAGTATAGTCCGCAGGTCCACCTATGGCTACACCTTC. It yields the protein CASSIVRRSTYGYTF.